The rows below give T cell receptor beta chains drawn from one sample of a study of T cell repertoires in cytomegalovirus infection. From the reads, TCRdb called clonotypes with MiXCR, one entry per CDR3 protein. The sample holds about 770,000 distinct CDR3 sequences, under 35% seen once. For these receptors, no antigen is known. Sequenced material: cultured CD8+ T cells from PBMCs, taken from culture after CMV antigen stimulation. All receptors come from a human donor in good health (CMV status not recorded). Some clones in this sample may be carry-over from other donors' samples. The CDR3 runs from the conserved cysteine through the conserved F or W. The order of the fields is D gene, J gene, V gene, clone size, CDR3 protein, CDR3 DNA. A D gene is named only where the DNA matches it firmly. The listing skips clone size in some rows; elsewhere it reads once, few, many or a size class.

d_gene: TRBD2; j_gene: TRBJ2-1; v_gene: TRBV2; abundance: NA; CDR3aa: CASSEARGGGNEQFF; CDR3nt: TGTGCCAGCAGTGAAGCTCGGGGGGGGGGAAATGAGCAGTTCTTC
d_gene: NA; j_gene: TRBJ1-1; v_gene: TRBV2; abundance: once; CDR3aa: CASHKTNTEAFF; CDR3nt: TGTGCCAGCCACAAGACGAACACTGAAGCTTTCTTT
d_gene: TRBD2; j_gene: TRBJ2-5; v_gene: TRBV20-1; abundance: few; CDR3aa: CSAREGTSGETQYF; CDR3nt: TGCAGTGCTAGGGAGGGGACTAGCGGTGAGACCCAGTACTTC
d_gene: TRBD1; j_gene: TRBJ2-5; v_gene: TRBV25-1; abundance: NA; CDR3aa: CASSDLNRGYQETQYF; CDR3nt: TGTGCCAGCAGTGATTTGAACAGGGGCTACCAAGAGACCCAGTACTTC
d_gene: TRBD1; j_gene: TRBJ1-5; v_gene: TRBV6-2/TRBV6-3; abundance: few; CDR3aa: CASSTLRQGYQPQHF; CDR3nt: TGTGCCAGCAGTACTCTTAGACAGGGGTATCAGCCCCAGCATTTT
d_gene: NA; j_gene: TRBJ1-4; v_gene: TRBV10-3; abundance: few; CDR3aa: CAISEHQGEKLFF; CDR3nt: TGTGCCATCAGTGAGCATCAAGGGGAAAAACTGTTTTTT
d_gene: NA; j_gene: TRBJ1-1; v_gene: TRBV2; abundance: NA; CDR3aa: CASTRGGQRNTEAFF; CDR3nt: TGTGCCAGCACTCGAGGTGGACAGCGAAACACTGAAGCTTTCTTT
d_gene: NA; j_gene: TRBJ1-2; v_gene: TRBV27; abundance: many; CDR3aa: CASSFSGNYGYTF; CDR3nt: TGTGCCAGCAGTTTTTCGGGGAACTATGGCTACACCTTC
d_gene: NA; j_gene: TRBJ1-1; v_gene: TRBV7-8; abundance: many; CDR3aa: CASSLDRDLGETEAFF; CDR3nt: TGTGCCAGCAGCTTGGACCGGGACCTTGGGGAGACTGAAGCTTTCTTT
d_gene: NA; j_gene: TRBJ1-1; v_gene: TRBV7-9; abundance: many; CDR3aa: CASSSRGGENTEAFF; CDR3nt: TGTGCCAGCAGTTCCCGGGGAGGGGAGAACACTGAAGCTTTCTTT
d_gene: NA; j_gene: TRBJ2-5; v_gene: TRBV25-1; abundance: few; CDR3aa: CASSEFFGQSQETQYF; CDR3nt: TGTGCCAGCAGTGAATTTTTCGGACAGTCTCAAGAGACCCAGTACTTC
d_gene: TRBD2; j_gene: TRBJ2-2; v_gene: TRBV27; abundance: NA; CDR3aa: CASSIRGGNTGELFF; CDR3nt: TGTGCCAGCAGTATCCGGGGGGGTAACACCGGGGAGCTGTTTTTT
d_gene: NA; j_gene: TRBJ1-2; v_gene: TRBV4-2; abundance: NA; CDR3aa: CASSQARFNYGYTF; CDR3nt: TGTGCCAGCAGCCAAGCCAGGTTTAACTATGGCTACACCTTC
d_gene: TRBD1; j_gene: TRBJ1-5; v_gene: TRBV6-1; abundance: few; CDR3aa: CASTRDSEEETIGQPQHF; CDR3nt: TGTGCCAGCACACGGGACAGCGAGGAAGAAACGATCGGTCAGCCCCAGCATTTT
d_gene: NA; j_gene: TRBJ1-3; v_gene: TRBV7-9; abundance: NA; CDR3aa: CASSLAGTELAGNTIYF; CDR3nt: TGTGCCAGCAGCTTAGCGGGGACCGAGTTGGCTGGAAACACCATATATTTT
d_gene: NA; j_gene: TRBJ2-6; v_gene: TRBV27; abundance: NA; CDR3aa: CASSAYSSGANVLTF; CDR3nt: TGTGCCAGCAGTGCCTACAGCTCTGGGGCCAACGTCCTGACTTTC
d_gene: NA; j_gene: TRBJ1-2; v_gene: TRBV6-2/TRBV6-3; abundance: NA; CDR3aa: CASSARRASLIGYTF; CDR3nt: TGTGCCAGCAGTGCAAGAAGGGCCTCTTTAATCGGCTACACCTTC
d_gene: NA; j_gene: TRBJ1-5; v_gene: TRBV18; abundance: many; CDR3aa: CASSPSSWGAGQPQHF; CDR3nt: TGTGCCAGCTCACCATCGAGTTGGGGGGCCGGTCAGCCCCAGCATTTT
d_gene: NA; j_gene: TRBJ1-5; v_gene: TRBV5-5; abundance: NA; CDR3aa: CASSVFSYQPQHF; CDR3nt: TGTGCCAGCAGCGTTTTCAGTTATCAGCCCCAGCATTTT
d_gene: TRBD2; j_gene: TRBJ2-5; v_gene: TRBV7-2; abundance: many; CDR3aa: CASSSWTSGIQETQYF; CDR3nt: TGTGCCAGCAGCTCGTGGACTAGCGGAATACAAGAGACCCAGTACTTC
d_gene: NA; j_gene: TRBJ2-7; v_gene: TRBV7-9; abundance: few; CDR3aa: CASRTTSEYEQYF; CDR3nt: TGTGCCAGCAGAACGACATCGGAGTACGAGCAGTACTTC
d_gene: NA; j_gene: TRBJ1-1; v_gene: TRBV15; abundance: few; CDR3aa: CAVRVGATEAFF; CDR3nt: TGTGCCGTCAGGGTTGGAGCCACTGAAGCTTTCTTT
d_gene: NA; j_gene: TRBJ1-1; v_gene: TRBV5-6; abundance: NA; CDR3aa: CASSFGGYMNTEAFF; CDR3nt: TGTGCCAGCAGCTTCGGGGGATACATGAACACTGAAGCTTTCTTT
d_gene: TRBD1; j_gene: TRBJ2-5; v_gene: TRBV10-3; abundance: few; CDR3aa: CAIRMDREGTQYF; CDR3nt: TGTGCCATCAGGATGGACAGGGAAGGGACCCAGTACTTC
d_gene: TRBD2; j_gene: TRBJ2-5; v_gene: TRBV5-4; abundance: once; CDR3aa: CASSLGTSDGETQYF; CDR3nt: TGTGCCAGCAGCTTGGGGACTAGCGACGGGGAGACCCAGTACTTC
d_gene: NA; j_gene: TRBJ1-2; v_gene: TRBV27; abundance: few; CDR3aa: CASSDSLYGYTF; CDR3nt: TGTGCCAGCTCGGACAGTCTCTATGGCTACACCTTC
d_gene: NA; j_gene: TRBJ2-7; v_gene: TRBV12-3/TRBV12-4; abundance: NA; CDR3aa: CASSVPGSYEQYF; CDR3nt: TGTGCCAGCAGTGTACCGGGATCCTACGAGCAGTACTTC
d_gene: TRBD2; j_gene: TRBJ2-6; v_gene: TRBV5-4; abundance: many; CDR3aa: CASSLLPRGGFLSGANVLTF; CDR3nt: TGTGCCAGCAGCTTGCTACCCCGGGGGGGTTTCCTCTCTGGGGCCAACGTCCTGACTTTC
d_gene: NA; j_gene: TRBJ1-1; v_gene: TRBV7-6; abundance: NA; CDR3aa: CASSAGGRRANTEAFF; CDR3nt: TGTGCCAGCAGCGCCGGGGGCCGAAGGGCCAACACTGAAGCTTTCTTT
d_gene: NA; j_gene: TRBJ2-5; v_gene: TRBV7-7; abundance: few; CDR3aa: CASSPNRPGEETQYF; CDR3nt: TGTGCTAGCAGCCCGAATCGGCCAGGGGAAGAGACCCAGTACTTC
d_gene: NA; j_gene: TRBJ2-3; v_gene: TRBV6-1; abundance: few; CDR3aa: CASSPWVKLEGTDTQYF; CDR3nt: TGTGCCAGCAGCCCATGGGTCAAATTGGAGGGGACAGATACGCAGTATTTT
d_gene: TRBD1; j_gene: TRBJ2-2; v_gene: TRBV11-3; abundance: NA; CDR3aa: CASSSRDRDQPWDTGELFF; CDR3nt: TGTGCCAGCAGCTCACGGGACAGGGATCAGCCCTGGGACACCGGGGAGCTGTTTTTT
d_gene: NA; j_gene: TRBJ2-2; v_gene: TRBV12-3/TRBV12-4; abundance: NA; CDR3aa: CASSRSAGELFF; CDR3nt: TGTGCCAGCAGTAGGTCGGCCGGGGAGCTGTTTTTT
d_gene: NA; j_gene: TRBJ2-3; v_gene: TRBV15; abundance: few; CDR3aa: CATSREGLYPFEDTQYF; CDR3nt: TGTGCCACCAGCAGAGAAGGACTGTACCCCTTCGAAGATACGCAGTATTTT
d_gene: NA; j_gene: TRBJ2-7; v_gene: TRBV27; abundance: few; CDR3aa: CASSPNWGRSYEQYF; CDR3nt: TGTGCCAGCAGTCCCAATTGGGGCCGCTCCTACGAGCAGTACTTC
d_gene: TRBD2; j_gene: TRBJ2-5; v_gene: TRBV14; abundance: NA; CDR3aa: CASTPRRLSGGAQETQYF; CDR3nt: TGTGCCAGCACACCACGGCGCCTTAGCGGGGGGGCCCAAGAGACCCAGTACTTC
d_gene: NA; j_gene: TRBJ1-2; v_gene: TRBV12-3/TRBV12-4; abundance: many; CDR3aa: CASTPGSPGVYGYTF; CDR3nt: TGTGCCAGCACCCCTGGGTCCCCAGGGGTCTATGGCTACACCTTC
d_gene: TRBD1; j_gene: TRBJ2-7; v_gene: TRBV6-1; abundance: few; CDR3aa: CASSEAGGQTYEQYF; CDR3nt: TGTGCCAGCAGTGAAGCAGGGGGACAGACCTACGAGCAGTACTTC
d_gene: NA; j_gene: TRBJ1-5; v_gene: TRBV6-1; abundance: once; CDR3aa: CASSDRGIQPQHF; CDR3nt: TGTGCCAGCAGTGACAGGGGAATTCAGCCCCAGCATTTT
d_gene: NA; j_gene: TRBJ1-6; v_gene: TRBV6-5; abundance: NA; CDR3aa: CASSYSSREYNSPLHF; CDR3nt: TGTGCCAGCAGTTACTCTTCCAGGGAGTATAATTCACCCCTCCACTTT
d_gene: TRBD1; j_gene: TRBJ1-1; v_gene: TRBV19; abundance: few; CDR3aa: CASSIIGQAYLNTEAFF; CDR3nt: TGTGCCAGTAGTATAATCGGACAGGCTTACTTGAACACTGAAGCTTTCTTT
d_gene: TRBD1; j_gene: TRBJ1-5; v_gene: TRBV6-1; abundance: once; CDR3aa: CASRRLGDRGPQPQHF; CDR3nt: TGTGCCAGCAGGAGGCTCGGGGACAGGGGGCCTCAGCCCCAGCATTTT
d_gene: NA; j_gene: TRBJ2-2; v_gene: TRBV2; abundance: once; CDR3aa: CASSEAKGGRGELFF; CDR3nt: TGTGCCAGCAGTGAAGCGAAAGGGGGGCGCGGGGAGCTGTTTTTT
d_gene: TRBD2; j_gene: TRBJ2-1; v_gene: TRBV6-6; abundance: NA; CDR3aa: CASSYSTASGGHLGNEQFF; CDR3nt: TGTGCCAGCAGTTACTCGACGGCTAGCGGGGGCCACCTTGGCAATGAGCAGTTCTTC